The 5 T cell receptor beta chains below were found in one sample sequenced in a study of identical twins. TCRdb redid the calling of the 5' RACE reads with MiXCR, one entry per CDR3 protein. The data show 460,000 or so distinct CDR3 sequences, approximately 15% seen once. The same data also contributed to another study, on yellow fever vaccine responses in identical twins.

Input material: CD4+ T cells sorted from blood. Source of these receptors: a woman aged 18-29 years in good health.

The rearrangement joins TRBV6-1 to TRBJ1-5; D is unresolved. V lost 2 bases and J lost 3, with 5 bases in between. Germline V gene sequence: CDR1 MNHNS, CDR2 SASEGT. The CDR3 extends over 13 amino acids. Here the CDR3 DNA reads TGTGCCAGCAGTGAAAGTTTCAATCAGCCCCAGCATTTT. Protein product: CASSESFNQPQHF.

This clonotype was detected ten times or more. CDR3 amino acids: CSARATGTTTDTQYF. CDR3 DNA: TGCAGTGCTAGGGCTACCGGGACTACCACAGATACGCAGTATTTT. V and J are TRBV20-1 and TRBJ2-3; 7 positions agree with TRBD2. J was trimmed by 2 bases and V by 3 bases; bases with no gene match: 8. This CDR3 contains 15 residues. The germline gives CDR1 DFQATT, CDR2 SNEGSKA (reference sequence).

This clonotype was counted only a few times. The chain has TRBV10-3 and TRBJ2-2; TRBD1 might be the D (6 bases). The V gene lost 8 bases and the J gene lost 4 bases, with 14 bases spanning the gap. The CDR3 spans 14 residues. In germline, CDR1 is ENHRY, CDR2 SYGVKD. The CDR3 coding sequence is TGTGCCATCGAAGCAGGGGTATCCACCGGGGAGCTGTTTTTT. It encodes CAIEAGVSTGELFF.

This rearrangement joins TRBV6-5 to TRBJ2-3, with 8 bases matching TRBD1. Germline CDR1 is MNHEY and CDR2 is SVGAGI. J gave up 0 bases and V 5 bases, and 10 bases lay outside the gene matches. The CDR3 totals 17 residues. CDR3: CASSVSTGDSSTDTQYF. The CDR3 DNA reads TGTGCCAGCAGTGTATCGACAGGGGACTCAAGCACAGATACGCAGTATTTT.

The rearrangement joins TRBV7-2 to TRBJ2-3; D is unresolved. The CDR3 loop spans 12 amino acids. Germline CDR1 is SGHTA and CDR2 is FQGNSA. With 5 bases removed from V and 9 bases from J, the gap between germline ends came to 12 bases. CDR3 in amino acids: CASSRLEKTQYF. The CDR3 bases are TGTGCCAGCAGCCGTCTAGAGAAGACGCAGTATTTT.